This passage covers 29 T cell receptor beta chains from one sample sequenced in a study of cytomegalovirus exposure and HLA in healthy donors. The PCR employed 60 Vbeta primers together with 13 Jbeta primers. The method was immunoSEQ multiplex PCR; TCRdb's version includes in-frame clones alone and lacks a portion of them. The sample shows 95,000 to 150,000 clones, 75% to 85% of them seen only once. Sequencing was performed on PBMCs. All receptors derive from a man aged 45-65 years in good health and CMV-seronegative.

The J gene is TRBJ2-1, the V gene TRBV23-1; weak D call: TRBD2 (5 bases). TRBV23-1 is labeled an ORF, and its function is uncertain. This CDR3 comprises 11 residues. The V gene lost 11 bases and the J gene lost 4 bases, with 9 bases spanning the gap. The DNA of the CDR3 is TGCGCCGTCACGGGATACAATGAGCAGTTCTTC. It codes for CAVTGYNEQFF.

The CDR3 loop reads CASNYWGVGEKLFF. CDR3 DNA sequence: TGTGCCAGCAATTACTGGGGGGTGGGGGAAAAACTGTTTTTT. The rearrangement joins TRBV28 to TRBJ1-4; a weak D match, TRBD1 (5 bases). There are 14 residues in the CDR3. Germline values: CDR1 MDHEN, CDR2 SYDVKM. V lost 7 bases, J lost 8 bases, and 17 bases lay in between.

V gene TRBV27 combines with J gene TRBJ1-6, with 7 bases aligning to TRBD1. CDR1 and CDR2 from the germline V gene are MNHEY and SMNVEV (reference sequence). This CDR3 region has 15 residues. The trim removed 8 bases at V and 5 bases at J, leaving 9 bases unmatched. The CDR3 here is CASAKGQQNNSPLHF. CDR3 DNA: TGTGCCAGCGCAAAGGGACAGCAAAATAATTCACCCCTCCACTTT.

The chain joins TRBV10-3 to TRBJ1-1; weak D call: TRBD1 (6 bases). Per the germline V gene, CDR1 is ENHRY and CDR2 is SYGVKD. The CDR3 totals 13 residues. Trimming took off 2 bases at V and 8 bases at J, with 12 bases between the two ends. DNA of the CDR3: TGTGCCATCAGTGAGCAAAACAGGGAAGAAGCTTTCTTT. Protein: CAISEQNREEAFF.

The chain employs TRBV9 and TRBJ2-3, with a possible D match to TRBD2 (5 bases). Germline assignment: CDR1 SGDLS and CDR2 YYNGEE. V shed 2 bases and J shed 0 bases, with 10 bases lying between them. This CDR3 spans 15 amino acids. CDR3 in DNA: TGTGCCAGCAGCGTTCCTAGCCCAAGCACAGATACGCAGTATTTT. Translated, it gives CASSVPSPSTDTQYF.

The CDR3 protein is CATRPTQEPKAFF. DNA for the CDR3: TGTGCCACTCGTCCTACCCAGGAACCCAAAGCTTTCTTT. The V call is TRBV7-2, the J call TRBJ1-1; D remains unclear. In germline, CDR1 is SGHTA, CDR2 FQGNSA. Trimming took off 10 bases at V and 9 bases at J, with 21 bases between the two ends. This CDR3 contains 13 residues.

This rearrangement joins TRBV5-1 to TRBJ2-2; 9 nucleotides agree with TRBD1. Trimming took 4 bases from V and 6 from J; bases not matched to a gene: 10. CDR1 is SGHRS, CDR2 YFSETQ, per germline. The CDR3 runs to 16 residues. The CDR3 protein is CASSGDRERVSGELFF. In nucleotides, the CDR3 is TGCGCCAGCAGCGGGGACAGGGAAAGGGTCTCCGGGGAGCTGTTTTTT.

Turning to this clone: One junction end disagrees with the germline gene, perhaps due to a read error. This sequence joins TRBV4-1 and TRBJ1-2; 9 nucleotides agree with TRBD1. The CDR3 loop spans 14 amino acids. Germline CDR1 and CDR2: MGHRA and YSYEKL. CDR3 nucleotides: TGCGCCAGCAGCCAGGCCCGAGGGACAGGGAGTGTAGCCTTC. Protein sequence: CASSQARGTGSVAF.

The J gene is TRBJ1-1, the V gene TRBV2; 11 nucleotides match TRBD1. The germline CDR1 and CDR2 sequences are SNHLY and FYNNEI. CDR3 length: 15 residues. The V and J ends lost 5 bases and 4 bases, in that order; junction bases with no gene match: 6. The chain's CDR3 is CASSRGQGAVTEAFF. CDR3 nucleotide sequence: TGTGCCAGCAGTCGTGGACAGGGGGCCGTCACTGAAGCTTTCTTT.

This clone showed up just a few times. Other DNA sequences in the sample encode the same CDR3. The chain combines TRBV5-1 with TRBJ2-3; D is unclear. The length of the CDR3 is 14 residues. The germline V and J ends were trimmed by 0 bases and 1 base, with 6 bases remaining between them. Germline lookup yields CDR1 SGHRS and CDR2 YFSETQ. The CDR3 bases are TGCGCCAGCAGCTTGGGGAGTGGCACAGATACGCAGTATTTT. Translation: CASSLGSGTDTQYF.

The chain combines TRBV7-9 with TRBJ1-4; D not resolved. The V end was cut by 4 bases, the J end by 1 base, with 7 bases between. The germline gives CDR1 SEHNR, CDR2 FQNEAQ (reference sequence). This CDR3 is 14 amino acids long. The CDR3: CASSSEGTNEKLFF. In DNA form, the CDR3 reads TGTGCCAGCAGCTCGGAGGGAACTAATGAAAAACTGTTTTTT.

The rearrangement uses TRBV29-1 and TRBJ1-2, with 8 bases lining up with TRBD1. The CDR3 sequence is 14 residues long. The V gene end was trimmed by 4 bases and the J gene end by 5 bases; junction bases not matched to a gene: 9. CDR1 and CDR2 from the germline V gene are SQVTM and ANQGSEA. The DNA of the CDR3 is TGCAGCGTTGCCCATATGGACAGGGAATATGGCTACACCTTC. It is translated as CSVAHMDREYGYTF.

The rearrangement links TRBV28 to TRBJ1-2, with a possible D match to TRBD1 (6 bases). Trimming left V 7 bases short and J 8 bases short, with 17 bases between. The germline gives CDR1 MDHEN, CDR2 SYDVKM. The CDR3 contains 13 residues. In nucleotides, the CDR3 is TGTGCCAGCAATCTCCAGGGGCCGGGAGGCTACACCTTC. It is translated as CASNLQGPGGYTF.

V usage is TRBV7-9 and J usage is TRBJ1-4, with 7 bases aligning to TRBD1. Per germline, CDR1 SEHNR and CDR2 FQNEAQ (reference sequence). J gave up 7 bases and V 0 bases, and 2 bases lay outside the gene matches. The CDR3 has 14 residues. In DNA form, the CDR3 reads TGTGCCAGCAGCTTAGCAGGGGGCGGTGAAAAACTGTTTTTT. Encoded protein: CASSLAGGGEKLFF.

The chain is built from TRBV27 and TRBJ2-2, with a possible D match to TRBD2 (7 bases). The CDR3 length is 13 residues. The V gene's germline CDR1 is MNHEY and CDR2 SMNVEV (reference sequence). CDR3 DNA sequence: TGTGCAGGGGGGGCACGAAACACCGGGGAGCTGTTTTTT. Protein product: CAGGARNTGELFF.

The gene calls are TRBV6-5 and TRBJ1-4; 9 nucleotides line up with TRBD1. The germline V gene has CDR1 MNHEY and CDR2 SVGAGI. The CDR3 is 15 residues long. V lost 6 bases and J lost 5; bases outside the gene matches: 7. The CDR3 nucleotides are TGTGCCAGCAGGGCCCTACAGGGGGCAAATGAAAAACTGTTTTTT. Its protein is CASRALQGANEKLFF.

This clone was observed a few times. This chain links TRBV6-5 with TRBJ1-2; no firm D call. Trimming stripped 6 bases from V and 0 bases from J, with 14 bases between. The CDR3 totals 15 residues. Germline CDR1 reads MNHEY; CDR2 reads SVGAGI. The CDR3 nucleotides read TGTGCCAGCAGGTCCAACGAACAAGCTAACTATGGCTACACCTTC. Translation: CASRSNEQANYGYTF.

The rearrangement links TRBV6-5 to TRBJ2-7; tentative D call: TRBD2 (6 bases). Trimming took off 2 bases at V and 0 bases at J, with 11 bases between the two ends. CDR3 length: 15 amino acids. The V gene's germline CDR1 is MNHEY and CDR2 SVGAGI. The CDR3 coding sequence is TGTGCCAGCAGTTACGGCGGTAGCGGCTCCTACGAGCAGTACTTC. Protein sequence: CASSYGGSGSYEQYF.

This chain uses TRBV5-1 with TRBJ2-1; TRBD1 agrees at 8 bases. V dropped 0 bases and J dropped 6; count of bases not matched to a gene: 2. In germline, CDR1 is SGHRS, CDR2 YFSETQ. The length of the CDR3 is 14 residues. CDR3 nucleotide sequence: TGCGCCAGCAGCTTGGCAGGGGGCGGCAATGAGCAGTTCTTC. Amino acids: CASSLAGGGNEQFF.

This chain uses TRBV7-2 with TRBJ2-3; 7 bases are shared with TRBD2. Germline lookup yields CDR1 SGHTA and CDR2 FQGNSA. V shed 0 bases, J shed 2 bases, and the junction held 5 bases outside the gene matches. The CDR3 contains 16 residues. In DNA, the CDR3 is TGTGCCAGCAGCTTAGCAGGCGGACTAGTCACAGATACGCAGTATTTT. Its translation is CASSLAGGLVTDTQYF.

The rearrangement uses TRBV5-4 and TRBJ1-2; D may be TRBD1 (6 bases). The CDR3 extends over 15 amino acids. Germline assignment: CDR1 SGHNT and CDR2 YYREEE (reference sequence). Trimming left V 1 base short and J 1 base short, with 11 bases between. The CDR3, as DNA: TGTGCCAGCAGCTTGTGGGGGGGCCTTAACTATGGCTACACCTTC. Translating it yields CASSLWGGLNYGYTF.

This chain links TRBV15 with TRBJ1-4; TRBD1 matches at 7 bases. The CDR3 sequence is 15 residues long. J was trimmed by 8 bases and V by 0 bases; bases with no gene match: 6. Germline-derived CDR1 and CDR2 are LNHNV and YYDKDF (reference sequence). The CDR3 nucleotides read TGTGCCACCAGCAGAGATGACAGGGTAGGCGAAAAACTGTTTTTT. It codes for CATSRDDRVGEKLFF.

The V and J genes are TRBV11-3 and TRBJ2-5, with D possibly being TRBD2 (6 bases). Germline V gene data show CDR1 as SGHNT and CDR2 as YENEEA. V was cut by 3 bases and J by 5 bases, with 10 bases left in between. This CDR3 region has 13 residues. The CDR3 DNA reads as TGTGCCAGCAGCTTGGAGGGTTGGGAGACCCAGTACTTC. Translation: CASSLEGWETQYF.

The chain joins TRBV5-8 to TRBJ1-5; TRBD1 is a possible D gene (5 bases). The CDR3 runs to 15 residues. The germline V gene has CDR1 SGHTS and CDR2 YDEGEE. V lost 7 bases and J 1 base, leaving 15 bases between the germline ends. This chain's CDR3 is CASRTGGWSNQPQHF. Written as DNA, the CDR3 is TGTGCCAGCCGTACCGGGGGGTGGAGCAATCAGCCCCAGCATTTT.

The V and J genes are TRBV5-1 and TRBJ1-1; 8 bases fit TRBD1. CDR1 SGHRS and CDR2 YFSETQ come from the germline V gene. This CDR3 has 15 residues. J gave up 4 bases and V 4 bases, and 9 bases lay outside the gene matches. Here the CDR3 reads CASSLADRGGTEAFF. The CDR3 DNA sequence: TGCGCCAGCAGCCTTGCCGACAGGGGAGGCACTGAAGCTTTCTTT.

The rearrangement joins TRBV5-4 to TRBJ2-5; 11 nucleotides line up with TRBD1. CDR1 is SGHNT, CDR2 YYREEE, per germline (reference sequence). This CDR3 is built from 16 residues. J was trimmed by 2 bases and V by 4 bases; bases with no gene match: 7. CDR3 in amino acids: CASSVPGQGVQETQYF. For the CDR3, the DNA is TGTGCCAGCAGCGTGCCGGGACAGGGGGTTCAAGAGACCCAGTACTTC.

V and J are TRBV6-1 and TRBJ1-5; 7 nucleotides line up with TRBD1. V was clipped by 8 bases and J by 2 bases; unmatched bases: 6. The CDR3 runs 14 residues. The germline CDR1 and CDR2 sequences are MNHNS and SASEGT. The CDR3 DNA reads as TGTGCCAGCGAAGGACAGGTCGGCAATCAGCCCCAGCATTTT. Protein: CASEGQVGNQPQHF.

This clone was picked up a small number of times. The rearrangement uses TRBV7-9 and TRBJ2-1; 8 bases align to TRBD1. With V trimmed by 4 bases and J by 10 bases, 6 bases remained unmatched. Looked up from germline, CDR1 is SEHNR and CDR2 is FQNEAQ (reference sequence). CDR3 size: 13 residues. CDR3 DNA sequence: TGTGCCAGCAGCTCCCGGACAGGGCTGGAGCAGTTCTTC. It yields the protein CASSSRTGLEQFF.

The chain recombines TRBV5-4 with TRBJ1-2; D gene uncertain. The CDR3 is 12 amino acids. Trimming removed 2 bases at V and 6 bases at J, with 8 bases between. The germline CDR1 and CDR2 sequences are SGHNT and YYREEE (reference sequence). CDR3 region: CASSFIGDGYTF. Written as DNA, the CDR3 is TGTGCCAGCAGCTTTATCGGGGATGGCTACACCTTC.